This passage covers 27 T cell receptor beta chains from one sample sequenced in a study of T cell repertoires in cytomegalovirus infection. Which antigens these TCRs recognize remains unknown. TCRdb re-called the reads with MiXCR, one entry per CDR3 protein. The top ten clones hold roughly 18% of a sample with nearly 700,000 distinct CDR3 sequences, about 30% of them seen once. This specimen was cultured PBMCs, taken from culture after CMV antigen stimulation. The source is a human donor in good health (CMV status not recorded). Some clones in this sample may be carry-over from other donors' samples.

This clonotype came up a few times. V gene TRBV11-2 combines with J gene TRBJ2-3; D is ambiguous. The CDR3 covers 15 residues. The germline V gene encodes CDR1 SGHAT and CDR2 FQNNGV. V was cut by 4 bases and J by 6 bases, with 17 bases left in between. The CDR3 protein is CASSSQLSPRDTQYF. The CDR3 DNA sequence: TGTGCCAGCAGCTCACAGCTGAGCCCGAGGGATACGCAGTATTTT.

This clonotype was picked up a small number of times. The chain is built from TRBV5-1 and TRBJ1-2; tentatively, D is TRBD1 (5 bases). CDR1 is SGHRS, CDR2 YFSETQ, per germline. Trimming shortened V by 3 bases and J by 4 bases, and 10 bases separated the two germline ends. The CDR3 runs to 13 residues. Here the CDR3 DNA reads TGCGCCAGCAGCTCAGATGACAGCTATGGCTACACCTTC. Translating gives CASSSDDSYGYTF.

This clonotype appeared a few times. The V call is TRBV11-2, the J call TRBJ1-1, with D perhaps TRBD1 (6 bases). V dropped 5 bases and J dropped 5 bases, with 24 bases sitting between them. CDR3 length: 17 amino acids. Germline lookup yields CDR1 SGHAT and CDR2 FQNNGV. This CDR3 is CASSPVTGQGRRTEAFF. The CDR3 DNA reads TGTGCCAGCAGCCCCGTGACGGGCCAGGGGAGGAGGACTGAAGCTTTCTTT.

The chain carries TRBV28 and TRBJ2-5; tentative D call: TRBD1 (6 bases). The V end lost 5 bases, the J end lost 3 bases, and 10 bases lay between the germline ends. The CDR3 loop spans 13 amino acids. Germline-derived CDR1 and CDR2 are MDHEN and SYDVKM. CDR3 bases: TGTGCCAGCAGTCTGGGACATGAAGAGACCCAGTACTTC. Translated, it gives CASSLGHEETQYF. The entire variable domain, with the rest obtained from reference TRBV28 and TRBJ2-5, is as follows: DVKVTQSSRYLVKRTGEKVFLECVQDMDHENMFWYRQDPGLGLRLIYFSYDVKMKEKGDIPEGYSVSREKKERFSLILESASTNQTSMYLCASSLGHEETQYFGPGTRLLVL.

The rearrangement links TRBV6-2 or TRBV6-3 to TRBJ2-1; possible D gene TRBD2, 6 bases. V lost 6 bases and J lost 4, with 25 bases in between. The CDR3 runs 18 residues. CDR1 and CDR2 from the germline V gene are MNHEY and SVGEGT. DNA for the CDR3: TGTGCCAGCAGACTTGCGGGGACCATAGCAGCCCCGTACAATGAGCAGTTCTTC. The encoded protein is CASRLAGTIAAPYNEQFF.

For this clonotype: The germline gene is not matched at one end of the junction; a read error may be the cause. The chain carries TRBV20-1 and TRBJ2-7; D is possibly TRBD2 (7 bases). The CDR3 covers 13 residues. Germline V gene data show CDR1 as DFQATT and CDR2 as SNEGSKA (reference sequence). The chain's CDR3 is CSARGGAVDEQYF. The CDR3 region has the DNA TGCAGTGCAAGAGGGGGGGCCGTAGACGAGCAGTACTTC.

The chain carries TRBV15 and TRBJ1-4; 10 bases map to TRBD1. CDR1 and CDR2 (germline): LNHNV, YYDKDF (reference sequence). CDR3 length: 16 residues. V lost 3 bases, J lost 7 bases, and 8 bases stayed unmatched. Here the CDR3 DNA reads TGTGCCACCAGCAGGCATAAGACAGGGGGCGGTGAAAAACTGTTTTTT. Translation gives CATSRHKTGGGEKLFF.

The gene calls are TRBV12-3 or TRBV12-4 and TRBJ2-5, with D unclear. Trimming removed 6 bases from V and 6 bases from J, with 11 bases in between. The CDR3 runs 12 residues. In DNA, the CDR3 is TGTGCCAGCAGCTATGTAGGGCAGACCCAGTACTTC. Its protein product is CASSYVGQTQYF.

This clonotype occurred a few times. The rearrangement uses TRBV4-1 and TRBJ2-3; D could derive from TRBD1 or TRBD2 (5 bases each). The V gene's germline CDR1 is MGHRA and CDR2 YSYEKL. This CDR3 spans 13 amino acids. With 5 bases removed from V and 4 bases from J, the gap between germline ends came to 10 bases. CDR3 loop: CASSDRDADTQYF. The CDR3, as DNA: TGCGCCAGCAGCGACCGGGACGCAGATACGCAGTATTTT.

The rearrangement links TRBV5-1 to TRBJ2-3; 11 nucleotides match TRBD2. CDR1 SGHRS and CDR2 YFSETQ come from the germline V gene. The J segment lost 6 bases and the V segment lost 5 bases, leaving 8 bases of the junction unmatched. The CDR3 extends over 15 amino acids. CDR3 sequence: CASSLTSGSRDTQYF. The CDR3 nucleotides read TGCGCCAGCAGTCTTACTAGCGGGAGCCGCGATACGCAGTATTTT.

This clonotype was seen a few times. The gene calls are TRBV6-5 and TRBJ1-6; 11 nucleotides agree with TRBD1. J was trimmed by 9 bases and V by 6 bases; bases with no gene match: 13. Looked up from germline, CDR1 is MNHEY and CDR2 is SVGAGI. The CDR3 totals 17 residues. The CDR3 protein is CASRLQIGQGARSPLHF. The CDR3 DNA reads TGTGCCAGCAGGTTACAAATTGGACAGGGGGCGCGTTCACCCCTCCACTTT.

The chain employs TRBV12-3 or TRBV12-4 and TRBJ2-2; D may match TRBD1 or TRBD2 (5 bases each). The CDR3 length is 18 residues. V was shortened by 1 base and J by 3 bases, with 18 bases between the two germline ends. In nucleotides, the CDR3 is TGTGCCAGCAGTTTAGTGGGGTTCCGGGACCTTTACACCGGGGAGCTGTTTTTT. The encoded protein is CASSLVGFRDLYTGELFF.

The rearrangement uses TRBV2 and TRBJ1-1; 7 bases are shared with TRBD1. V gave up 2 bases and J gave up 0 bases; unmatched junction bases: 6. In germline, CDR1 is SNHLY, CDR2 FYNNEI. The CDR3 runs to 16 residues. The CDR3 spells CASSERGQTVNTEAFF. The CDR3 DNA is TGTGCCAGCAGTGAAAGGGGACAGACGGTGAACACTGAAGCTTTCTTT. Using reference TRBV2 and TRBJ1-1 for the parts outside the CDR3, the full variable domain is EPEVTQTPSHQVTQMGQEVILRCVPISNHLYFYWYRQILGQKVEFLVSFYNNEISEKSEIFDDQFSVERPDGSNFTLKIRSTKLEDSAMYFCASSERGQTVNTEAFFGQGTRLTVV.

V gene TRBV7-9 combines with J gene TRBJ2-1; 9 bases map to TRBD1. With 1 base clipped from V and 7 bases from J, the junction kept 11 bases outside the gene matches. This CDR3 spans 17 amino acids. Germline loops: CDR1 SEHNR, CDR2 FQNEAQ (reference sequence). This CDR3 is CASSLGGTGTQKNEQFF. As DNA, the CDR3 is TGTGCCAGCAGCTTAGGGGGGACAGGGACCCAAAAAAATGAGCAGTTCTTC.

Comment on this clonotype: This could be a read error, since a much larger clone is one nucleotide away. The rearrangement joins TRBV7-2 to TRBJ2-3; 8 bases align to TRBD2. Germline V gene lookup returns CDR1 SGHTA and CDR2 FQGNSA. This CDR3 is 14 amino acids long. CDR3 loop: CASSGREVPDTRYF. For the CDR3, the DNA is TGTGCCAGCAGCGGGCGGGAGGTCCCAGATACGCGGTATTTT.

V is TRBV7-6 and J is TRBJ2-3; D not certain. With 2 bases removed from V and 0 bases from J, the gap between germline ends came to 9 bases. Germline V gene sequence: CDR1 SGHVS, CDR2 FNYEAQ. CDR3 length equals 15 residues. CDR3 coding DNA: TGTGCCAGCAGCTTAATCCCCGGGAGCACAGATACGCAGTATTTT. Protein sequence: CASSLIPGSTDTQYF.

V usage is TRBV7-2 and J usage is TRBJ1-1; 7 nucleotides agree with TRBD1. This CDR3 has 14 residues. Germline CDR1 is SGHTA and CDR2 is FQGNSA. The V segment lost 7 bases and the J segment 2 bases; nucleotides outside the gene matches: 7. The CDR3, as DNA: TGTGCCAGCACCCTGACAGGGAGTAACACTGAAGCTTTCTTT. Protein product: CASTLTGSNTEAFF.

This chain connects TRBV29-1 to TRBJ1-2; TRBD1 matches 9 bases. Germline V gives CDR1 SQVTM, CDR2 ANQGSEA. The CDR3 covers 13 residues. J gave up 1 base and V 7 bases, and 4 bases lay outside the gene matches. CDR3 nucleotides: TGCAGCGCCTGGACAGGGGATAACTATGGCTACACCTTC. Translation: CSAWTGDNYGYTF.

This chain links TRBV2 with TRBJ1-4; weak D call: TRBD1 (5 bases). Germline CDR1 SNHLY, CDR2 FYNNEI. Trimming shortened V by 3 bases and J by 10 bases, and 12 bases separated the two germline ends. This CDR3 is built from 13 residues. The CDR3: CASSDLHQGKLFF. DNA for the CDR3: TGTGCCAGCAGTGACCTTCATCAGGGAAAACTGTTTTTT. Based on the CDR3 plus reference TRBV2 and TRBJ1-4, the full variable domain is EPEVTQTPSHQVTQMGQEVILRCVPISNHLYFYWYRQILGQKVEFLVSFYNNEISEKSEIFDDQFSVERPDGSNFTLKIRSTKLEDSAMYFCASSDLHQGKLFFGSGTQLSVL.

This chain links TRBV14 with TRBJ2-1; 7 bases line up with TRBD2. V gave up 1 base and J gave up 9 bases; unmatched junction bases: 3. CDR3 length: 13 residues. CDR1 and CDR2 from the germline V gene are SGHDN and FVKESK. CDR3 residues: CASSQVAGVEQFF. The CDR3 DNA reads as TGTGCCAGCAGCCAAGTGGCGGGAGTTGAGCAGTTCTTC.

This clonotype was counted between two and nine times. The chain employs TRBV7-2 and TRBJ2-7, with 9 bases that match TRBD2. V shed 4 bases and J 6 bases; nucleotides not matched to a gene: 4. Germline V gives CDR1 SGHTA, CDR2 FQGNSA. The CDR3 runs to 13 residues. CDR3 protein: CASSSLAGVEQYF. In DNA form, the CDR3 reads TGTGCCAGCAGCTCCTTAGCGGGAGTCGAGCAGTACTTC.

The count of this clonotype is one. The J gene is TRBJ1-6, the V gene TRBV20-1; D might be TRBD1 (6 bases). Trimming removed 6 bases from V and 8 bases from J, with 17 bases in between. Germline V gene data show CDR1 as DFQATT and CDR2 as SNEGSKA (reference sequence). The CDR3 has 14 amino acids. As DNA, the CDR3 is TGCAGTGCACAGGGACATTACGGTTATTCACCCCTCCACTTT. It translates to CSAQGHYGYSPLHF.

This clonotype was detected a few times. V gene TRBV20-1 combines with J gene TRBJ1-5, with D possibly being TRBD1 (5 bases). V was cut by 4 bases and J by 6 bases, with 22 bases left in between. The CDR3 has 16 residues. The germline CDR1 and CDR2 sequences are DFQATT and SNEGSKA (reference sequence). The CDR3, as DNA: TGCAGTGCTACCTATGCAGGGATCGCGGCGGGTCAGCCCCAGCATTTT. As protein: CSATYAGIAAGQPQHF.

The chain recombines TRBV20-1 with TRBJ1-2, with unresolved D. This CDR3 has 15 amino acids. Looked up from germline, CDR1 is DFQATT and CDR2 is SNEGSKA (reference sequence). Trimming pared 0 bases from V and 2 bases from J, leaving 13 bases between. Here the CDR3 reads CSARDPYMRNYGYTF. CDR3 sequence (DNA): TGCAGTGCTAGAGATCCCTATATGCGGAACTATGGCTACACCTTC.

The rearrangement uses TRBV28 and TRBJ2-3, with TRBD1 as a possible D gene (6 bases). V gave up 1 base and J gave up 4 bases, with 15 bases separating them. The CDR3 sequence is 16 residues long. In germline, CDR1 is MDHEN, CDR2 SYDVKM. The CDR3 DNA is TGTGCCAGCAGTTTATTCACAGGGACAAAGGCAGATACGCAGTATTTT. Residues: CASSLFTGTKADTQYF.

The chain joins TRBV7-2 to TRBJ1-4, with a weak D call TRBD1 (6 bases). Germline CDR1 and CDR2: SGHTA and FQGNSA. This CDR3 region has 18 residues. Trimming pared 2 bases from V and 12 bases from J, leaving 28 bases between. The CDR3 DNA reads TGTGCCAGCAGCTTAAAGGGGGAGCTACAAATAAACATCGAAGAACTGTTTTTT. It yields the protein CASSLKGELQINIEELFF.

The table lists this clonotype with a few counts. The J gene is TRBJ1-5, the V gene TRBV7-9; tentatively, D is TRBD1 (5 bases). This CDR3 comprises 13 residues. V was trimmed by 5 bases and J by 6 bases, leaving 11 bases between them. Germline V gene data show CDR1 as SEHNR and CDR2 as FQNEAQ (reference sequence). This chain's CDR3 is CASSPDGGQPQHF. CDR3 coding DNA: TGTGCCAGCAGCCCCGATGGGGGTCAGCCCCAGCATTTT.